The clone carrying this T cell receptor (beta chain) was counted at least ten times. What it recognizes is unknown. CDR3 length: 10 amino acids. V was trimmed by 2 bases and J by 7 bases, leaving 6 bases between them. Germline lookup yields CDR1 GTSNPN and CDR2 SVGIG (reference sequence). These data belong to a study of T cells after posttransplantation cyclophosphamide. Findings of the study overall: Donor CD8+ memory clones often dominated recipient blood repertoires at later times. Recipient CMV seropositivity and CMV reactivation strongly tracked TRB clonality.

Data came from immunoSEQ multiplex PCR; TCRdb stores just in-frame clones and leaves some out. The sample has nearly 25,000 clones, none seen only once. Sequencing was done on a sample of PBMCs. J is TRBJ2-7 and V is TRBV30; D is unresolved. The sequence was collected from a woman aged 50 to 65 in good health, CMV-negative, and a related stem cell transplant donor. The CDR3 loop is CAWSSSEQYF. The DNA for the CDR3 is TGTGCCTGGAGTTCTTCGGAGCAGTACTTC.